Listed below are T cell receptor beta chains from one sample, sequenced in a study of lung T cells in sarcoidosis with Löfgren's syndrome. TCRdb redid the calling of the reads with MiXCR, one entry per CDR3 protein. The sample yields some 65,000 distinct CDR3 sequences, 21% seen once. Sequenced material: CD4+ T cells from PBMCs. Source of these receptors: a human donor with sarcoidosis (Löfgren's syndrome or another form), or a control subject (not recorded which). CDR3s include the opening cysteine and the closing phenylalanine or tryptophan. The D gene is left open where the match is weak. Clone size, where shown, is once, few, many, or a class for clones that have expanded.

CDR3nt: TGTGCCAGCAGTGGTCTAGCGCTAGACACAGATACGCAGTATTTT
CDR3aa: CASSGLALDTDTQYF
j_gene: TRBJ2-3
d_gene: -
v_gene: TRBV12-3/TRBV12-4
abundance: few

CDR3nt: TGCGCCAGCAGCCAAGAAGGCGGGCAGGGTGCCAAAAACATTCAGTACTTC
CDR3aa: CASSQEGGQGAKNIQYF
j_gene: TRBJ2-4
d_gene: -
v_gene: TRBV4-1
abundance: -

CDR3nt: TGTGCCAGCAGTAAAGAAGGGAGCCCGTACTTC
CDR3aa: CASSKEGSPYF
j_gene: TRBJ2-7
d_gene: -
v_gene: TRBV2
abundance: many

CDR3nt: TGTGCCAGCAGCCGTCAGGGAGAAGGGGGCTACACCTTC
CDR3aa: CASSRQGEGGYTF
j_gene: TRBJ1-2
d_gene: -
v_gene: TRBV3-1
abundance: many

CDR3nt: TGTGCCAGCAGTTACGTTCCGGGGGGTTCGGGTAGCAATCAGCCCCAGCATTTT
CDR3aa: CASSYVPGGSGSNQPQHF
j_gene: TRBJ1-5
d_gene: -
v_gene: TRBV6-2/TRBV6-3
abundance: many

CDR3nt: TGTGCCAGTCAAAGCTTAGCCAAAAACATTCAGTACTTC
CDR3aa: CASQSLAKNIQYF
j_gene: TRBJ2-4
d_gene: -
v_gene: TRBV11-2
abundance: -

CDR3nt: TGTGCCAGCAGCGCGCTGACGACAGTGAACACTGAAGCTTTCTTT
CDR3aa: CASSALTTVNTEAFF
j_gene: TRBJ1-1
d_gene: -
v_gene: TRBV11-1
abundance: -

CDR3nt: TGTGCCTGGACGTCCCGGGACTTTCCCTCTGGAAACACCATATATTTT
CDR3aa: CAWTSRDFPSGNTIYF
j_gene: TRBJ1-3
d_gene: -
v_gene: TRBV30
abundance: -

CDR3nt: TGTGCCAGCAGCTTAGCCGGGACGGCAACTAATGAAAAACTGTTTTTT
CDR3aa: CASSLAGTATNEKLFF
j_gene: TRBJ1-4
d_gene: -
v_gene: TRBV7-2
abundance: many

CDR3nt: TGTGCCATCAGTGACGGTCAGTTGGAGCAGTTCTTC
CDR3aa: CAISDGQLEQFF
j_gene: TRBJ2-1
d_gene: -
v_gene: TRBV10-3
abundance: many

CDR3nt: TGTGCCAGCAGCTTCTGGACAGGGGGCGGAGAGACCCAGTACTTC
CDR3aa: CASSFWTGGGETQYF
j_gene: TRBJ2-5
d_gene: TRBD1
v_gene: TRBV11-2
abundance: few

CDR3nt: TGTGCCAGCGGGCTGCGGGGGCCGAGCACAGATACGCAGTATTTT
CDR3aa: CASGLRGPSTDTQYF
j_gene: TRBJ2-3
d_gene: -
v_gene: TRBV5-4
abundance: few

CDR3nt: TGTGCCAGCAGTTTACTTGCCGGCTCCTACGAGCAGTACTTC
CDR3aa: CASSLLAGSYEQYF
j_gene: TRBJ2-7
d_gene: -
v_gene: TRBV28
abundance: many

CDR3nt: TGCAGTGCTAGTAAGGGGAATTCACCCCTCCACTTT
CDR3aa: CSASKGNSPLHF
j_gene: TRBJ1-6
d_gene: -
v_gene: TRBV20-1
abundance: many

CDR3nt: TGTGCCAGCTCGGACAGGGCGGGTCAGCCCCAGCATTTT
CDR3aa: CASSDRAGQPQHF
j_gene: TRBJ1-5
d_gene: TRBD1
v_gene: TRBV7-2
abundance: -

CDR3nt: TGTGCCAGTAGCCTCCCCAAGAACACTGAAGCTTTCTTT
CDR3aa: CASSLPKNTEAFF
j_gene: TRBJ1-1
d_gene: -
v_gene: TRBV19
abundance: few

CDR3nt: TGCGCCAGCAGCCAAGTCATCGGAATCTTCGAGGGGAATTCACCCCTCCACTTT
CDR3aa: CASSQVIGIFEGNSPLHF
j_gene: TRBJ1-6
d_gene: -
v_gene: TRBV4-1
abundance: -

CDR3nt: TGTGCCAGCAGAGAAGCGGGAGGGTTGAATGAGCAGCTCTTC
CDR3aa: CASREAGGLNEQLF
j_gene: TRBJ2-1
d_gene: TRBD2
v_gene: TRBV5-4
abundance: -

CDR3nt: TGCGCCAGCAGCTTGAGCTGGGGGGCCGCTGAAGCTTTCTTT
CDR3aa: CASSLSWGAAEAFF
j_gene: TRBJ1-1
d_gene: -
v_gene: TRBV5-1
abundance: -

CDR3nt: TGCAGCGGCGGAGAGATGAACACTGAAGCTTTCTTT
CDR3aa: CSGGEMNTEAFF
j_gene: TRBJ1-1
d_gene: -
v_gene: TRBV29-1
abundance: -

CDR3nt: TGTGCCAGCAGCCTTAGGGGGGGGGGCAAATACGGCACAGATACGCAGTATTTT
CDR3aa: CASSLRGGGKYGTDTQYF
j_gene: TRBJ2-3
d_gene: -
v_gene: TRBV12-3/TRBV12-4
abundance: few

CDR3nt: TGTGCCAGCAGTTACACCGGACAGGGACAAGAGACCCAGTACTTC
CDR3aa: CASSYTGQGQETQYF
j_gene: TRBJ2-5
d_gene: TRBD1
v_gene: TRBV6-2/TRBV6-3
abundance: many

CDR3nt: TGCGCCAGCAGCCAACTGGGAGTAGCCAAAAACATTCAGTACTTC
CDR3aa: CASSQLGVAKNIQYF
j_gene: TRBJ2-4
d_gene: -
v_gene: TRBV4-1
abundance: many

CDR3nt: TGTGCCAGCAGCACAAACTCTGGAAACACCATATATTTT
CDR3aa: CASSTNSGNTIYF
j_gene: TRBJ1-3
d_gene: -
v_gene: TRBV7-2
abundance: many

CDR3nt: TGTGCCAGCAGTTACTCAGGGAGGGATTCACCCCTCCACTTT
CDR3aa: CASSYSGRDSPLHF
j_gene: TRBJ1-6
d_gene: -
v_gene: TRBV6-6
abundance: few

CDR3nt: TGCGCCAGCAGAAGGAGGGCTCAGGGGGAGACCCAGTACTTC
CDR3aa: CASRRRAQGETQYF
j_gene: TRBJ2-5
d_gene: -
v_gene: TRBV10-2
abundance: many

CDR3nt: TGTGCCAGCAGTTTATCGCGAATGGGATGGAGCAGTCAGCCCCAGCATTTT
CDR3aa: CASSLSRMGWSSQPQHF
j_gene: TRBJ1-5
d_gene: -
v_gene: TRBV27
abundance: few

CDR3nt: TGTGCCAGCTCAATGGGGCACTCGCTTCAGTATTTT
CDR3aa: CASSMGHSLQYF
j_gene: TRBJ2-3
d_gene: -
v_gene: TRBV3-1
abundance: few

CDR3nt: TGTGCCAGCAGCTTAGGGGTGGCCCCTAGTAATTCACCCCTCCACTTT
CDR3aa: CASSLGVAPSNSPLHF
j_gene: TRBJ1-6
d_gene: -
v_gene: TRBV7-2
abundance: -

CDR3nt: TGTGCCAGCACCATTTTGGACAGGCGGCATAGCAATCAGCCCCAGCATTTT
CDR3aa: CASTILDRRHSNQPQHF
j_gene: TRBJ1-5
d_gene: TRBD1
v_gene: TRBV2
abundance: many